This TCR beta chain was documented in a study of spatial heterogeneity in lung cancer. Documented time point: sample taken at primary tumor resection. Per germline, CDR1 SGHRS and CDR2 YFSETQ. Deletions cut 0 bases from V and 4 bases from J, with 16 bases between. The CDR3 consists of 16 residues. TCRdb analysed the 5' RACE reads with MiXCR anew, one entry per CDR3 protein. The profile shows 40,000 or so distinct CDR3 sequences, approximately 3.1% of them singletons. This clonotype was recorded at least ten times. The sample here was normal lung tissue next to the tumor, taken at surgery. The TCR was taken from a male donor with early-stage non-small cell lung cancer. This chain uses TRBV5-1 with TRBJ1-2; unclear D gene. CDR3 region: CASSLAMGSSGYGYTF. The CDR3 DNA is TGCGCCAGCAGCTTGGCCATGGGATCCAGTGGCTATGGCTACACCTTC.